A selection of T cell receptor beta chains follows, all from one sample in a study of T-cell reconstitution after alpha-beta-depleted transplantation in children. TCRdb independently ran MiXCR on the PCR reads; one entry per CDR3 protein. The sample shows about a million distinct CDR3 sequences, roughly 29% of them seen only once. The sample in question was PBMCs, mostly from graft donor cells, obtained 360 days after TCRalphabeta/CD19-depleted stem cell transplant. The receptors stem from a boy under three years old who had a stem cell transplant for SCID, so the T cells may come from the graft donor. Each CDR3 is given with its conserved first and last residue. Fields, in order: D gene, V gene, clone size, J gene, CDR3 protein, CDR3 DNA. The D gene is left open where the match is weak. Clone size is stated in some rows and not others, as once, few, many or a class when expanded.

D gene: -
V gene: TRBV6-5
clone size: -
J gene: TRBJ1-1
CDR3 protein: CASSYSGRMGAFF
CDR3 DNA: TGTGCCAGCAGTTACTCGGGGAGAATGGGAGCTTTCTTT

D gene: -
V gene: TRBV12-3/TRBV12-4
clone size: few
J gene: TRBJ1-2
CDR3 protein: CATGVSSYGYTF
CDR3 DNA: TGTGCCACCGGGGTCAGCAGCTATGGCTACACCTTC

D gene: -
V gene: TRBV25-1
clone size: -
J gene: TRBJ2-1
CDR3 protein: CASSGVGLFSYNEQFF
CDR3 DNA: TGTGCCAGCAGTGGCGTTGGGCTGTTCTCCTACAATGAGCAGTTCTTC

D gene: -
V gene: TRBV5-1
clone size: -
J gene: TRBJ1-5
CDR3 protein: CASGDGYNQPQHF
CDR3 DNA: TGCGCCAGCGGGGACGGATACAATCAGCCCCAGCATTTT

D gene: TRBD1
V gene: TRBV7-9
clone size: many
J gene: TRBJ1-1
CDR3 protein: CASSLDRGGRNTEAFF
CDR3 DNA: TGTGCCAGCAGCTTAGACAGGGGGGGAAGGAACACTGAAGCTTTCTTT

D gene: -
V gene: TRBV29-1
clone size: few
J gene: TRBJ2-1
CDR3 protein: CSVEKVGPHEQFF
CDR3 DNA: TGCAGCGTTGAAAAGGTGGGGCCCCATGAGCAGTTCTTC

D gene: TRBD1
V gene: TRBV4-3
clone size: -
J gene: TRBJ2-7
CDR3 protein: CASSQGLGTGAYEQYF
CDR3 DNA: TGCGCCAGCAGCCAAGGGCTCGGGACAGGGGCCTACGAGCAGTACTTC

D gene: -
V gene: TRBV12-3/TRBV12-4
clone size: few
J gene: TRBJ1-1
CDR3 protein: CASPPDSGFGVPEAFF
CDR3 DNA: TGTGCCAGCCCTCCCGATTCGGGGTTTGGGGTACCTGAAGCTTTCTTT

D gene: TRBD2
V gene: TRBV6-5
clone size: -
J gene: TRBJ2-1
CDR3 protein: CASSSLSGGAGEQFF
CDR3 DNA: TGTGCCAGCAGTTCACTTAGCGGGGGGGCCGGTGAGCAGTTCTTC

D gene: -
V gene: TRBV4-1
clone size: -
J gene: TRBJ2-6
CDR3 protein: CASSFHIPGANVLTF
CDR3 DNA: TGCGCCAGCAGCTTTCATATACCTGGGGCCAACGTCCTGACTTTC

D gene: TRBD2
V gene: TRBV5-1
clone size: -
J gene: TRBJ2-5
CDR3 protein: CASSRGLAGGRGETQYF
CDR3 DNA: TGCGCCAGCAGCCGGGGACTAGCGGGGGGGAGAGGAGAGACCCAGTACTTC

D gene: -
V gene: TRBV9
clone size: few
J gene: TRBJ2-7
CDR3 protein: CASSVAEWGVDPYEQYF
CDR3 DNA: TGTGCCAGCAGCGTAGCGGAATGGGGGGTTGACCCCTACGAGCAGTACTTC

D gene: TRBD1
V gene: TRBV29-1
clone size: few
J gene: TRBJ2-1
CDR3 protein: CSAVPGGAYNEQFF
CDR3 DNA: TGCAGCGCAGTTCCAGGGGGCGCATACAATGAGCAGTTCTTC

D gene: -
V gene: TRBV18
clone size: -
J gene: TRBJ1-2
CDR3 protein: CASSTRQDNYGYTF
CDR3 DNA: TGTGCCAGCTCGACCCGACAGGACAACTATGGCTACACCTTC

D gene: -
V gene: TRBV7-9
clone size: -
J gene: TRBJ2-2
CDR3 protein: CASSWVEFAGELFF
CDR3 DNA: TGTGCCAGCAGCTGGGTAGAGTTCGCCGGGGAGCTGTTTTTT

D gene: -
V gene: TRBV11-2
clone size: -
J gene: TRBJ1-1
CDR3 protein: CASSPPWTEAFF
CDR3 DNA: TGTGCCAGCAGCCCCCCGTGGACTGAAGCTTTCTTT

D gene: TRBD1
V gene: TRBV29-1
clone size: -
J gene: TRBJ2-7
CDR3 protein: CSVARPGTGDYEQYF
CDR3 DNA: TGCAGCGTTGCCCGACCCGGGACAGGGGACTACGAGCAGTACTTC

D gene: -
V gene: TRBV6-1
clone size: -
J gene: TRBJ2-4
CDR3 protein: CASSPTLGGNIQYF
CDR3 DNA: TGTGCCAGCAGTCCGACCTTAGGCGGAAACATTCAGTACTTC

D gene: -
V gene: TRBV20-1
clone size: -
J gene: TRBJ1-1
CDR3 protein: CSATTLAYTEAFF
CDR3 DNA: TGCAGTGCCACAACCCTGGCCTACACTGAAGCTTTCTTT

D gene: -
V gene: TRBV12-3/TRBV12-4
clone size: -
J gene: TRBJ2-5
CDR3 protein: CASSSPRQETQYF
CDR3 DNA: TGTGCCAGCAGTTCCCCCAGACAAGAGACCCAGTACTTC

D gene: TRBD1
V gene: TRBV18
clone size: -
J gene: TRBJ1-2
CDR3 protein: CASSPLSGQATSNYGYTF
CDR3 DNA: TGTGCCAGCTCACCACTTTCCGGACAGGCCACCTCTAACTATGGCTACACCTTC

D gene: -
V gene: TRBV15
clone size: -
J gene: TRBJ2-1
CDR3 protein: CATSRGGGLYNEQFF
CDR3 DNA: TGTGCCACCAGCAGAGGAGGGGGACTTTACAATGAGCAGTTCTTC

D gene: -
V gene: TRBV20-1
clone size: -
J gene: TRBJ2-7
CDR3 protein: CSAILHEQYF
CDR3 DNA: TGCAGTGCTATTCTCCACGAGCAGTACTTC

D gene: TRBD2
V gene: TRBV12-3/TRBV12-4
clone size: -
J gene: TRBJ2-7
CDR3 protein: CASSFPARGGDREQYF
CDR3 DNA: TGTGCCAGCAGTTTCCCCGCCCGCGGGGGGGATCGGGAGCAGTACTTC

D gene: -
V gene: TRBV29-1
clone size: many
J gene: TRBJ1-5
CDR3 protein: CSAASGDNQPQHF
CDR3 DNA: TGCAGCGCTGCTTCAGGGGACAATCAGCCCCAGCATTTT

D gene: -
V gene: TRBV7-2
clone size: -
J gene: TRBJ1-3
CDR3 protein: CASSHFSMEVWNTIYF
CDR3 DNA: TGTGCCAGCAGCCACTTCTCAATGGAGGTCTGGAACACCATATATTTT

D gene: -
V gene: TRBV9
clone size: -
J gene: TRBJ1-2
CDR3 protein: CASSSRTEAAYGYTF
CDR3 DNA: TGTGCCAGCAGCTCCCGGACCGAGGCGGCCTATGGCTACACCTTC

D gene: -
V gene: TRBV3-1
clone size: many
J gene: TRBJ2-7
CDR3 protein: CASSQRGFNYEQYF
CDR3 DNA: TGTGCCAGCAGCCAAAGGGGCTTCAACTACGAGCAGTACTTC

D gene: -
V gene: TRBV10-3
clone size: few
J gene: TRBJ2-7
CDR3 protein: CAIREQGETYEQYF
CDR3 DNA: TGTGCCATCAGGGAACAGGGAGAGACCTACGAGCAGTACTTC

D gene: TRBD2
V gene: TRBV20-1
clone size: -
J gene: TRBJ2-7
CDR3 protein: CSASPSGGVYEQYF
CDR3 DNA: TGCAGTGCTAGTCCTAGCGGGGGTGTCTACGAGCAGTACTTC

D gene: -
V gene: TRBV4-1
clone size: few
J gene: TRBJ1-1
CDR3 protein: CASSREQGYTEAFF
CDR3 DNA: TGCGCCAGCAGCCGAGAACAGGGATACACTGAAGCTTTCTTT

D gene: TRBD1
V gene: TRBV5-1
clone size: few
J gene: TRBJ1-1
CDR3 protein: CATKTGDMNTEAFF
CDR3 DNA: TGCGCCACCAAGACAGGGGATATGAACACTGAAGCTTTCTTT

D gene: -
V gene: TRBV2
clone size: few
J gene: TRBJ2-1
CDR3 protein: CASRARLGSGLNEQFF
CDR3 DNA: TGTGCCAGCAGAGCCCGCCTAGGTTCGGGCCTCAATGAGCAGTTCTTC

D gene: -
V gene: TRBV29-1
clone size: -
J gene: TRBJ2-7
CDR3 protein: CSVEGQYYEQYF
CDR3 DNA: TGCAGCGTTGAGGGTCAGTACTACGAGCAGTACTTC

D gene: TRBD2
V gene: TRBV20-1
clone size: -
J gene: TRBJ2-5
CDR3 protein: CSATTSGVETQYF
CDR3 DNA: TGCAGTGCTACGACTAGCGGGGTAGAGACCCAGTACTTC

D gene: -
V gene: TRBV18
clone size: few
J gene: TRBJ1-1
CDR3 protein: CASLRWGENTEAFF
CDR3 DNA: TGTGCCAGCTTACGATGGGGGGAGAACACTGAAGCTTTCTTT

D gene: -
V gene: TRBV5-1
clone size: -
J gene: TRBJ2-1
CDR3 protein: CASSLAGRSEQFF
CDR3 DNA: TGCGCCAGCAGCTTGGCCGGCCGGAGTGAGCAGTTCTTC

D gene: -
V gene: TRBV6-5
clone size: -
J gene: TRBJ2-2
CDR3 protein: CASSYGVSGVTGELFF
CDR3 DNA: TGTGCCAGCAGTTACGGGGTATCAGGGGTAACCGGGGAGCTGTTTTTT

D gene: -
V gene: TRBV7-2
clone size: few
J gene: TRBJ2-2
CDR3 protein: CASRKQENTGELFF
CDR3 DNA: TGTGCCAGCAGGAAACAGGAGAACACCGGGGAGCTGTTTTTT

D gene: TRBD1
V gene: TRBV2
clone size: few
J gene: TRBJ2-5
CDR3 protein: CASSRDRPQETQYF
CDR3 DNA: TGTGCCAGCAGTAGGGACAGACCCCAAGAGACCCAGTACTTC

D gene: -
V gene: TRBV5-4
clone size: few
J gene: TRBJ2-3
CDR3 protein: CASRSGATDTQYF
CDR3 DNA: TGTGCCAGCAGGTCAGGGGCGACAGATACGCAGTATTTT

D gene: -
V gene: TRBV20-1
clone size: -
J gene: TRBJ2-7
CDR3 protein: CSAKGWGRYEQYF
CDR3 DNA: TGCAGTGCTAAGGGGTGGGGACGCTACGAGCAGTACTTC

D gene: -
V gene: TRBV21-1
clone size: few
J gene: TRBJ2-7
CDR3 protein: CASSKARGRLYEQYF
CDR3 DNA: TGTGCCAGCAGCAAAGCTAGGGGGCGATTATACGAGCAGTACTTC

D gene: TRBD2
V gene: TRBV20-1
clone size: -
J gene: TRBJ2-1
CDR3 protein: CSARDLASGGLSSYNEQFF
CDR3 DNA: TGCAGTGCTAGAGATCTGGCTAGCGGGGGTCTCAGCTCCTACAATGAGCAGTTCTTC

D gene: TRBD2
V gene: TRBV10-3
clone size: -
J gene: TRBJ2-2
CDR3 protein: CAISRGLAADAGELFF
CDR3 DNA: TGTGCCATCAGCCGAGGACTAGCGGCTGACGCCGGGGAGCTGTTTTTT